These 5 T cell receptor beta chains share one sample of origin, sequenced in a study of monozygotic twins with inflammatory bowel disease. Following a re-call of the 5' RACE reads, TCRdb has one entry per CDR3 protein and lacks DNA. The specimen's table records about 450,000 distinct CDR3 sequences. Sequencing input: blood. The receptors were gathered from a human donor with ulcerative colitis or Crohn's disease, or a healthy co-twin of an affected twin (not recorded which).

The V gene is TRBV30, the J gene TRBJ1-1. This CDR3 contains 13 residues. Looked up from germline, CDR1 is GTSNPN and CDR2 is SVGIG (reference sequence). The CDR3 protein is CAWSLERNTEALF.

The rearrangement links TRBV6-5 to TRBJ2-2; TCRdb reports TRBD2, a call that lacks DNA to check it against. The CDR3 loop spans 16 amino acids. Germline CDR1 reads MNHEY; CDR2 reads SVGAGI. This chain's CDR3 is CASSYSAGMNTGELFF.

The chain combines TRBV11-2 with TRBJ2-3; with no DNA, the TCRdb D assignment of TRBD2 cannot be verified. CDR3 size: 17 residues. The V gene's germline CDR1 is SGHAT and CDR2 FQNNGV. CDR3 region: CASSLDGRARREDTQYF. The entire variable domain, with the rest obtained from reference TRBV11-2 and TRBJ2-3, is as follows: EAGVAQSPRYKIIEKRQSVAFWCNPISGHATLYWYQQILGQGPKLLIQFQNNGVVDDSQLPKDRFSAERLKGVDSTLKIQPAKLEDSAVYLCASSLDGRARREDTQYFGPGTRLTVL.

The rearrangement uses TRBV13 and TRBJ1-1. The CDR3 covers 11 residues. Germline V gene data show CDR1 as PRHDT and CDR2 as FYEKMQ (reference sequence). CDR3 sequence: CASSRADEAFF.

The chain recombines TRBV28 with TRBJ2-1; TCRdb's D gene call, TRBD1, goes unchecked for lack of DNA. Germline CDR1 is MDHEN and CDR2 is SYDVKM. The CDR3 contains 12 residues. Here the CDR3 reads CASSSGPGEQFF.